These 25 T cell receptor beta chains originate from one sample sequenced in a study of regulatory and conventional T cells in RAG deficiency. Using immunoSEQ multiplex PCR, the repertoire was profiled, and TCRdb retains in-frame clones only, with some absent. Among about 50,000 clones listed, over 80% were seen once. Blood CD4+ CD25-low CD127-high conventional T cells supplied the genomic DNA template. The same sample was also studied in work on regulatory T cells. That source reports: Amplification used 52 TRBV primers and 13 TRBJ primers.

The sequencing sample was made of CD4+ effector T cells sorted from blood. The receptors here all came from a human donor in good health.

This chain connects TRBV11-3 to TRBJ1-3, with D possibly being TRBD1 (6 bases). Germline V gives CDR1 SGHNT, CDR2 YENEEA. The CDR3 consists of 15 residues. The V end lost 7 bases, the J end lost 2 bases, and 15 bases lay between the germline ends. CDR3: CASTLQGAAGNTIYF. The CDR3 DNA is TGTGCCAGCACCCTACAGGGAGCTGCTGGAAACACCATATATTTT.

The CDR3 nucleotides are TGTGCCAGCAGTTCTAATTGGAAAGCTTTCTTT. Protein sequence: CASSSNWKAFF. The genes are TRBV28 and TRBJ1-1; D unresolved. The germline V gene encodes CDR1 MDHEN and CDR2 SYDVKM. V lost 4 bases, J lost 9 bases, and 9 bases lay in between. The CDR3 is made up of 11 amino acids.

This sequence joins TRBV6-5 and TRBJ1-5; D ambiguous. Trimming took 4 bases from V and 9 from J, leaving 13 bases between them. This CDR3 comprises 13 residues. Germline V gene data show CDR1 as MNHEY and CDR2 as SVGAGI. CDR3 nucleotides: TGTGCCAGCAGTTCGACACGCGCCGGGCCCCAGCATTTT. It specifies CASSSTRAGPQHF.

V is TRBV2 and J is TRBJ1-2; 7 nucleotides agree with TRBD1. This CDR3 has 15 amino acids. Trimming cost V 7 bases and J 2 bases; bases outside gene matches: 10. From germline, CDR1 is SNHLY and CDR2 FYNNEI. CDR3: CASKGQTLPNYGYTF. The CDR3 region has the DNA TGTGCCAGCAAGGGACAGACCCTCCCGAACTATGGCTACACCTTC.

This sequence joins TRBV5-1 and TRBJ2-3; unclear D gene. V dropped 0 bases and J dropped 0 bases, with 11 bases sitting between them. The CDR3 length is 16 residues. The germline V gene has CDR1 SGHRS and CDR2 YFSETQ. The CDR3 DNA is TGCGCCAGCAGCTTGGCTGGGCTGGTTAGCACAGATACGCAGTATTTT. Amino acid sequence: CASSLAGLVSTDTQYF.

Only one count was recorded for this clone. This chain joins TRBV10-3 and TRBJ1-2, with D maybe TRBD1 (5 bases). The CDR3 extends over 16 amino acids. The germline V gene encodes CDR1 ENHRY and CDR2 SYGVKD. V gave up 2 bases and J gave up 3 bases, with 16 bases separating them. The CDR3 DNA reads TGTGCCATCAGTGAGGGGATGCCAGGGAGAGACTATGGCTACACCTTC. Translated, it gives CAISEGMPGRDYGYTF.

The rearrangement links TRBV5-6 to TRBJ1-2, with 8 nucleotides matching TRBD1. Trimming cost V 5 bases and J 4 bases; bases outside gene matches: 19. This CDR3 is built from 18 residues. Germline CDR1 reads SGHDT; CDR2 reads YYEEEE. The CDR3 sequence: CASSSLAATGAFGYGYTF. CDR3 coding DNA: TGTGCCAGCAGTTCCCTCGCCGCGACAGGGGCTTTCGGCTATGGCTACACCTTC.

This clone appeared once. The chain couples TRBV9 to TRBJ2-3; D not resolved. The V gene lost 0 bases and the J gene lost 9 bases, with 8 bases spanning the gap. This CDR3 spans 12 amino acids. Germline lookup yields CDR1 SGDLS and CDR2 YYNGEE. This CDR3 reads CASSVDERTQYF. CDR3 sequence (DNA): TGTGCCAGCAGCGTAGACGAGAGAACGCAGTATTTT.

The rearrangement joins TRBV6-1 to TRBJ1-1, with 9 bases identical to TRBD1. The CDR3 sequence is 14 residues long. J was trimmed by 5 bases and V by 5 bases; bases with no gene match: 6. Looked up from germline, CDR1 is MNHNS and CDR2 is SASEGT. CDR3 DNA: TGTGCCAGCAGTACGACAGGGGGGCGAACTGAAGCTTTCTTT. This encodes CASSTTGGRTEAFF.

This chain joins TRBV19 and TRBJ2-1; TRBD2 agrees at 8 bases. Germline lookup yields CDR1 LNHDA and CDR2 SQIVND (reference sequence). The V and J ends lost 5 bases and 3 bases, in that order; junction bases with no gene match: 3. The CDR3 is made up of 14 amino acids. The CDR3 here is CASSPLAGYNEQFF. Here the CDR3 DNA reads TGTGCCAGTAGTCCCCTAGCGGGCTACAATGAGCAGTTCTTC.

The chain uses TRBV5-1 and TRBJ1-1, with 7 bases fitting TRBD1. J was trimmed by 3 bases and V by 4 bases; bases with no gene match: 6. CDR3 length: 14 residues. CDR1 and CDR2 from the germline V gene are SGHRS and YFSETQ. The DNA for the CDR3 is TGCGCCAGCAGCCTGAGGGGGCTGGACACTGAAGCTTTCTTT. Translated: CASSLRGLDTEAFF.

This clone has more than one count but fewer than ten. The genes are TRBV14 and TRBJ2-2; D is perhaps TRBD1 (5 bases). Germline V gene lookup returns CDR1 SGHDN and CDR2 FVKESK. V was cut by 1 base and J by 5 bases, with 14 bases left in between. The CDR3 is 16 residues long. The CDR3 protein is CASSQGRGQLTGELFF. DNA of the CDR3: TGTGCCAGCAGCCAAGGTCGAGGACAACTAACCGGGGAGCTGTTTTTT.

The V call is TRBV7-2, the J call TRBJ2-7, with 7 bases matching TRBD1. CDR1 and CDR2 (germline): SGHTA, FQGNSA. V gave up 0 bases and J gave up 3 bases; unmatched junction bases: 5. The CDR3 sequence is 15 residues long. Here the CDR3 DNA reads TGTGCCAGCAGCTTAGCCTGGACAGGCTACTACGAGCAGTACTTC. It translates to CASSLAWTGYYEQYF. The full variable domain, rest sourced from reference TRBV7-2 and TRBJ2-7, is GAGVSQSPSNKVTEKGKDVELRCDPISGHTALYWYRQSLGQGLEFLIYFQGNSAPDKSGLPSDRFSAERTGGSVSTLTIQRTQQEDSAVYLCASSLAWTGYYEQYFGPGTRLTVT.

The chain employs TRBV5-6 and TRBJ1-2; no firm D call. V was trimmed by 5 bases and J by 8 bases, leaving 13 bases between them. The CDR3 is 12 residues long. CDR1 is SGHDT and CDR2 is YYEEEE in the germline V gene. CDR3 amino acids: CASRVSGRGYTF. In DNA, the CDR3 is TGTGCCAGCAGGGTGAGCGGTAGGGGCTACACCTTC.

This clone appeared a single time. This chain uses TRBV6-5 with TRBJ1-2; D not resolved. Trimming shortened V by 6 bases and J by 2 bases, and 16 bases separated the two germline ends. From germline, CDR1 is MNHEY and CDR2 SVGAGI. CDR3 length: 15 amino acids. CDR3 loop: CASSLTPASNYGYTF. The CDR3 DNA follows: TGTGCCAGCAGCCTTACTCCGGCATCCAACTATGGCTACACCTTC.

The rearrangement joins TRBV29-1 to TRBJ1-1; 8 bases are shared with TRBD1. This CDR3 has 11 residues. Germline trimming cut 8 bases from V and 5 bases from J; bases unmatched to any gene: 4. CDR1 and CDR2 (germline): SQVTM, ANQGSEA. CDR3 in DNA: TGCAGCTCAGGGGGCACGACTGAAGCTTTCTTT. This encodes CSSGGTTEAFF. The full variable domain, rest sourced from reference TRBV29-1 and TRBJ1-1, is SAVISQKPSRDICQRGTSLTIQCQVDSQVTMMFWYRQQPGQSLTLIATANQGSEATYESGFVIDKFPISRPNLTFSTLTVSNMSPEDSSIYLCSSGGTTEAFFGQGTRLTVV.

This clone was counted a single time. The chain recombines TRBV5-6 with TRBJ1-5; D is unclear. Trimming took off 2 bases at V and 6 bases at J, with 9 bases between the two ends. This CDR3 has 13 residues. Germline V gene sequence: CDR1 SGHDT, CDR2 YYEEEE. CDR3 protein: CASSLGFIQPQHF. CDR3 in DNA: TGTGCCAGCAGCTTAGGGTTCATTCAGCCCCAGCATTTT. The whole variable domain, filled in from reference TRBV5-6 and TRBJ1-5, reads DAGVTQSPTHLIKTRGQQVTLRCSPKSGHDTVSWYQQALGQGPQFIFQYYEEEERQRGNFPDRFSGHQFPNYSSELNVNALLLGDSALYLCASSLGFIQPQHFGDGTRLSIL.

The chain joins TRBV15 to TRBJ1-2, with D tentatively TRBD1 (6 bases). The CDR3 has 16 residues. Per the germline V gene, CDR1 is LNHNV and CDR2 is YYDKDF (reference sequence). The germline V and J ends were trimmed by 0 bases and 2 bases, with 13 bases remaining between them. The CDR3 protein is CATSREAGQGNYGYTF. CDR3 in DNA: TGTGCCACCAGCAGAGAAGCAGGCCAGGGGAACTATGGCTACACCTTC.

V gene TRBV28 combines with J gene TRBJ2-3; D unclear. CDR1 is MDHEN, CDR2 SYDVKM, per germline. V lost 5 bases and J 4 bases, leaving 25 bases between the germline ends. The CDR3 is 18 amino acids. The CDR3 DNA is TGTGCCAGCAGTCCATCGGCAGGCCTGGGGTCTATCTCAGATACGCAGTATTTT. Translating gives CASSPSAGLGSISDTQYF. Filled out from reference TRBV28 and TRBJ2-3, the complete variable domain reads DVKVTQSSRYLVKRTGEKVFLECVQDMDHENMFWYRQDPGLGLRLIYFSYDVKMKEKGDIPEGYSVSREKKERFSLILESASTNQTSMYLCASSPSAGLGSISDTQYFGPGTRLTVL.

This clone was counted once. The chain combines TRBV18 with TRBJ2-7; either TRBD1 or TRBD2 may supply D (5 bases each). V lost 4 bases and J lost 5, with 12 bases in between. The germline gives CDR1 KGHSH, CDR2 LQKENI. The CDR3 has 13 residues. The CDR3: CASSHRDPNEQYF. CDR3 nucleotides: TGTGCCAGCTCACACCGGGACCCCAACGAGCAGTACTTC.

The rearrangement joins TRBV5-4 to TRBJ1-2; D gene uncertain. Germline V CDR1 and CDR2: SGHNT, YYREEE (reference sequence). The ends were cut back, 5 bases at V and 1 base at J, with 3 bases in the middle. This CDR3 contains 11 residues. CDR3: CASRSNYGYTF. The CDR3, as DNA: TGTGCCAGCAGGAGTAACTATGGCTACACCTTC.

This chain links TRBV5-5 with TRBJ2-3, with D tentatively TRBD2 (7 bases). The V gene lost 4 bases and the J gene lost 5 bases, with 20 bases spanning the gap. Germline loops: CDR1 SGHKS, CDR2 YYEKEE (reference sequence). CDR3 length equals 16 residues. CDR3 in amino acids: CASSPKGGGLGDTQYF. In DNA form, the CDR3 reads TGTGCCAGCAGCCCAAAGGGCGGGGGCTTAGGAGATACGCAGTATTTT.

The V call is TRBV20-1, the J call TRBJ2-5, with no clear D. The CDR3 loop spans 11 amino acids. V lost 0 bases, J lost 5 bases, and 4 bases lay in between. Per germline, CDR1 DFQATT and CDR2 SNEGSKA (reference sequence). The CDR3 bases are TGCAGTGCTAGAGATTTTGAGACCCAGTACTTC. This sequence encodes CSARDFETQYF.

The chain joins TRBV18 to TRBJ2-7, with TRBD2 identical over 11 bases. The CDR3 is 15 amino acids. Germline assignment: CDR1 KGHSH and CDR2 LQKENI. V lost 8 bases and J lost 2; bases outside the gene matches: 8. DNA of the CDR3: TGTGCCAGCGGCAAACTAGCGGGAGAAACCTACGAGCAGTACTTC. Its translation is CASGKLAGETYEQYF.

This CDR3 reads CASSSSPGTDNSPLHF. CDR3 sequence (DNA): TGTGCCAGCAGCTCATCGCCCGGGACAGATAATTCACCCCTCCACTTT. This chain uses TRBV5-4 with TRBJ1-6, with 7 bases fitting TRBD1. V dropped 3 bases and J dropped 5; count of bases not matched to a gene: 8. CDR3 size: 16 residues. Germline V gives CDR1 SGHNT, CDR2 YYREEE (reference sequence).